Listed below are T cell receptor beta chains from one sample, sequenced in a study of cytomegalovirus exposure and HLA in healthy donors. Assay: immunoSEQ multiplex PCR; the TCRdb copy retains only in-frame clones and omits some. Among some 69,000 clones listed, about 94% were seen once. The specimen was PBMCs. The source is a man aged 18 to 30 in good health and CMV-seropositive. CDR3s include the opening cysteine and the closing phenylalanine or tryptophan.

16	TRBV7-9	TRBJ2-1	CASSLRAGGRDNEQFF
14	TRBV6-5	TRBJ1-1	CATRLQRENTEAFF
17	TRBV19	TRBJ2-2	CASSTRDRGIATGELFF
14	TRBV18	TRBJ1-5	CASSPGIRGQPQHF
9	TRBV20-1	TRBJ2-2	CRGGGELFF
14	TRBV2	TRBJ2-2	CASSEAEKTGELFF
14	TRBV9	TRBJ1-2	CASNRGDGSDGYTF
18	TRBV9	TRBJ2-1	CASSVGGLAGDRHNEQFF
14	TRBV27	TRBJ2-7	CASSLVFGSYEQYF
13	TRBV2	TRBJ2-7	CATEGPGGSEQYF
17	TRBV4-1	TRBJ2-1	CASSQESGTSSYNEQFF
15	TRBV5-4	TRBJ2-7	CASSYDREENYEQYF
19	TRBV5-5	TRBJ1-3	CASSLAHPGRGMVGNTIYF
15	TRBV9	TRBJ2-3	CASSPQRVVTDTQYF
13	TRBV7-9	TRBJ2-1	CASSLLEYNEQFF
13	TRBV7-8	TRBJ2-7	CASSSGTVYEQYF
15	TRBV7-2	TRBJ2-7	CASTPEAGSSYEQYF
17	TRBV6-4	TRBJ1-6	CASSDPPGQKTSRPLHF
14	TRBV14	TRBJ2-7	CASSPNSGSAEQYF
12	TRBV29-1	TRBJ2-1	CSPRLLGNEQFF
18	TRBV7-9	TRBJ1-6	CASSLALDGYRGNSPLHF
13	TRBV18	TRBJ2-3	CASSPYSTDTQYF
15	TRBV6-1	TRBJ2-7	CASRGGGAGVNEQYF
15	TRBV6-5	TRBJ2-7	CASSYSWTAPYEQYF
12	TRBV28	TRBJ2-7	CASSGISYEQYF
16	TRBV2	TRBJ2-7	CASRLGLAGPQGEQYF
15	TRBV4-3	TRBJ2-7	CASSLIRDSSYEQYF
15	TRBV28	TRBJ2-2	CASTWGGAETGELFF